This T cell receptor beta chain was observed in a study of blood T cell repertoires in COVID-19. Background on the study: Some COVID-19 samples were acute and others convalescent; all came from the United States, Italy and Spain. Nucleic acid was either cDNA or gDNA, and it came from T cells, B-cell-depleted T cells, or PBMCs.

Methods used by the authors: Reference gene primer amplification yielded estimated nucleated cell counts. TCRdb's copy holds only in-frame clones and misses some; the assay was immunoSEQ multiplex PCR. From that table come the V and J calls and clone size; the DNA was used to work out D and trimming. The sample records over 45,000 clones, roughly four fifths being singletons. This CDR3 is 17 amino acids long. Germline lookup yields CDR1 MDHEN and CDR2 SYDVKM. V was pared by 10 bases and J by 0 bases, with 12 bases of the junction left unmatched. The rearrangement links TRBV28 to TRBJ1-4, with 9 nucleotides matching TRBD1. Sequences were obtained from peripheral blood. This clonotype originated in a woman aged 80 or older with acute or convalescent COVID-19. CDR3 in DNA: TGTGCCACCCTGGACAGGGGTAAAGGTGCAACTAATGAAAAACTGTTTTTT. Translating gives CATLDRGKGATNEKLFF.